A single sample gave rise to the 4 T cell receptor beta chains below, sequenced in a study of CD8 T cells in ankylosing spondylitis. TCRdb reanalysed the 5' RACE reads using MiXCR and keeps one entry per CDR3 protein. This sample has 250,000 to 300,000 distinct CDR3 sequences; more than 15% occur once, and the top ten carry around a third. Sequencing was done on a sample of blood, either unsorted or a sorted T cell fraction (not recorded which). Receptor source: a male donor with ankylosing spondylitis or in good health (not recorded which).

CDR3 amino acids: CASSQVYLTLGETQYF. The CDR3 DNA sequence: TGCGCCAGCAGCCAGGTTTACCTCACCTTAGGAGAGACCCAGTACTTC. V gene TRBV4-1 combines with J gene TRBJ2-5; D remains ambiguous. The CDR3 spans 16 residues. Trimming took 3 bases from V and 4 from J, leaving 18 bases between them. Looked up from germline, CDR1 is MGHRA and CDR2 is YSYEKL.

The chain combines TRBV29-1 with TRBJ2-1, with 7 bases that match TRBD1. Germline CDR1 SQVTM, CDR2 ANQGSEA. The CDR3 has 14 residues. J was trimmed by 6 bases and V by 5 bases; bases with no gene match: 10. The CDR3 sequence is CSVFSQGVINEQFF. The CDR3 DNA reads TGCAGCGTTTTCTCGCAGGGGGTAATCAATGAGCAGTTCTTC.

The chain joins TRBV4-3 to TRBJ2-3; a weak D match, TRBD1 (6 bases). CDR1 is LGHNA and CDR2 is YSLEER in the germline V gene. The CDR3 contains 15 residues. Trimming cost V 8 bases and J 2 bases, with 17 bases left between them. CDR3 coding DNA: TGCGCCAGCGCCAATGGGGCAGGGGACACAGATACGCAGTATTTT. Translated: CASANGAGDTDTQYF.

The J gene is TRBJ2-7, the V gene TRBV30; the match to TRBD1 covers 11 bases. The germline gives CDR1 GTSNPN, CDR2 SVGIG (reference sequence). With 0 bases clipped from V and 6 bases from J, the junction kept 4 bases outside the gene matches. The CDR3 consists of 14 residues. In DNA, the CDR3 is TGTGCCTGGAGTGTCGGACAGGGGGCCGTCGAGCAGTACTTC. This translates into CAWSVGQGAVEQYF.